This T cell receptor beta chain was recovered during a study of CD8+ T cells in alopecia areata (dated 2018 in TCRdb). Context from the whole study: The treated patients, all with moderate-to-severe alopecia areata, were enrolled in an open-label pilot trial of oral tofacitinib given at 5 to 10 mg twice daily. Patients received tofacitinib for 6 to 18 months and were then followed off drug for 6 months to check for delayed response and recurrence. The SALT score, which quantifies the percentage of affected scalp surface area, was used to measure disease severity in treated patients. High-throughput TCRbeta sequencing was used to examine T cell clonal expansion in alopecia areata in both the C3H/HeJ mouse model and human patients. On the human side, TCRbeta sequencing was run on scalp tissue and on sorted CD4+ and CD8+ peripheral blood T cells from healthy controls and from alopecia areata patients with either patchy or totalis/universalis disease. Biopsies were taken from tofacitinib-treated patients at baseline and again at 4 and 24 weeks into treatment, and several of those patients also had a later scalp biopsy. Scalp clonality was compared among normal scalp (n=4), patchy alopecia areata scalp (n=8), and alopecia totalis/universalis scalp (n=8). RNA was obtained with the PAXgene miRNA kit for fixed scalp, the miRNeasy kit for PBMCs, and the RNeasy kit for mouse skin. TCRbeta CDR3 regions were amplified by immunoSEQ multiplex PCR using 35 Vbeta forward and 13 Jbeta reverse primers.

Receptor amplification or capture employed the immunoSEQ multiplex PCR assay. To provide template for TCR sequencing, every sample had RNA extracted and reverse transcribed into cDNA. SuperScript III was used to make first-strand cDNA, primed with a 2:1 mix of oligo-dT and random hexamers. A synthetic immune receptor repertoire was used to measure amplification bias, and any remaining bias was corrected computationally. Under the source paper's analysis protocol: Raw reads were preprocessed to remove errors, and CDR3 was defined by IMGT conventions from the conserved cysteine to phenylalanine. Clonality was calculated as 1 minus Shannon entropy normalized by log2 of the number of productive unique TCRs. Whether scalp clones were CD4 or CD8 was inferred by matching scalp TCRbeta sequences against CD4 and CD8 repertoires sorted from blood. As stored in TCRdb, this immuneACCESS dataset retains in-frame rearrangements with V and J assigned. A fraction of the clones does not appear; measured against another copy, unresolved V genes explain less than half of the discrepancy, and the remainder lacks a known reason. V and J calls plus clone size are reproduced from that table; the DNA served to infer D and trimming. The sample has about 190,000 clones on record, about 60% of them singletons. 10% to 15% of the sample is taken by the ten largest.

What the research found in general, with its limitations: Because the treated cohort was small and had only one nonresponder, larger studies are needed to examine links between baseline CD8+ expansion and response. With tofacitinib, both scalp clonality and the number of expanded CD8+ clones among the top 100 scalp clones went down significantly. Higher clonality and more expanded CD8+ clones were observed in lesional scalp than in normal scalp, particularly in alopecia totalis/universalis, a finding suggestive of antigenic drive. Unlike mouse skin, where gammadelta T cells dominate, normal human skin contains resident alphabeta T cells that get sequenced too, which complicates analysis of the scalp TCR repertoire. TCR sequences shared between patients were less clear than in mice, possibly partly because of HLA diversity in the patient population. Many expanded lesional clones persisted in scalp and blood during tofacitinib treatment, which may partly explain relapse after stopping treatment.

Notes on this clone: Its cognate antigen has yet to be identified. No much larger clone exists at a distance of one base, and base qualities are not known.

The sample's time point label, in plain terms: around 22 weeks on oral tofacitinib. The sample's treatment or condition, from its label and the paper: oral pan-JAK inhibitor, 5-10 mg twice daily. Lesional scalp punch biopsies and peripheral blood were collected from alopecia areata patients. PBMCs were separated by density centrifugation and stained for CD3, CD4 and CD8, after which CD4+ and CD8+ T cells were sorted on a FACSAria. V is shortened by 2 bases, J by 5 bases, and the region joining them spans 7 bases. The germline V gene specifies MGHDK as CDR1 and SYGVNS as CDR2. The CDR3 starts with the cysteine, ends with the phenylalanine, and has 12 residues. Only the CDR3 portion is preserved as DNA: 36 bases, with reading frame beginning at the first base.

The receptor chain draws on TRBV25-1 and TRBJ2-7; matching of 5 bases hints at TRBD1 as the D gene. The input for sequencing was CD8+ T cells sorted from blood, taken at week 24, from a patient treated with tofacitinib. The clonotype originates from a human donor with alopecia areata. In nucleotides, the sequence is TGTGCCAGCAGTGAAGAAGGGGACGAGCAGTACTTC. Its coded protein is CASSEEGDEQYF.